The entry that follows covers one T cell receptor beta chain sequence. Germline values: CDR1 LGHDT, CDR2 YNNKEL (reference sequence). The CDR3 covers 13 residues. V dropped 3 bases and J dropped 7 bases, with 13 bases sitting between them. Original processing methods: Reference gene primers were amplified, and this amplification served to estimate nucleated cell counts. TCRdb's copy holds only in-frame clones and misses some; the assay was immunoSEQ multiplex PCR. For V, J and clone size, that table is used; D and trimming come from the DNA. There are about 300,000 clones in the sample; approximately 90% occur only once, and approximately 6.6% lies in the top ten. This specimen belongs to a study of blood T cell repertoires in COVID-19. Study context: Sample material is recorded as cDNA or gDNA derived from T cells, B-cell-depleted T cells, or PBMCs.

This sequence joins TRBV3-1 (or the pseudogene TRBV3-2) and TRBJ2-7; D possibly corresponds to TRBD2 (5 bases). Source material: peripheral blood. This clonotype originated in a young woman who had recovered from COVID-19. CDR3 region: CASSQAGDGEQYF. In DNA, the CDR3 is TGTGCCAGCAGCCAGGCGGGTGACGGGGAGCAGTACTTC.